This T cell receptor (beta chain) was sequenced for a study of neurological immune-mediated disorders (dated by TCRdb to between 2018 and 2020). Notes on the research overall: Among the approximately 34 multiple sclerosis patients, relapsing-remitting MS was present in some 31 and secondary progressive MS was present in 3. Using UMI-based sequencing, the study compared peripheral blood TCR-beta repertoires from patients with HTLV-I-associated myelopathy (HAM/TSP), patients with multiple sclerosis, and healthy controls. The cohort comprised around 70 subjects: roughly 15 HAM/TSP patients, some 34 multiple sclerosis patients and 20 healthy controls. The roughly 99 TCR-beta libraries covered PBMC samples along with longitudinal samples, technical triplicates, and paired sorted CD4+ and CD8+ T-cell subsets.

Relative to germline, V is 0 bases shorter and J is 7 bases shorter, with 13 bases between their ends. CDR1 and CDR2 (MDHEN, SYDVKM) derive from the germline V gene. The CDR3 sequence holds 14 residues, the cysteine and phenylalanine included. Only the CDR3 region is kept as DNA, spanning 42 bases read in frame from base 1. cDNA was synthesized by template-switch 5'RACE using a primer with a 10-nucleotide random unique molecular identifier that tagged each TCR transcript. Over 180 million TCR-beta sequences, covering 15-18 subjects, were produced in each sequencing run. The RNeasy kit was used for extraction of total RNA. The KAPA Real-time Library Amplification kit was used to amplify TCR-beta VDJ regions with primers targeting the TCR constant region and the 5'RACE anchor. Sample indexes and Illumina adaptors were added in a first PCR, and a second PCR then increased library yield. After Ampure bead purification, the TCR product of roughly 650 bp was size-selected on a 2% E-gel SizeSelection system. Library quality was checked on a Bioanalyzer, concentration was measured with Qubit, and libraries were quantified with the Kapa Library Quantification kit before pooling. Libraries were sequenced paired-end 2 x 150 bp on an Illumina HiSeq 2500. To increase sequence diversity, 25-30% phiX was spiked into each library pool. In the authors' own workflow: Quality-filtered reads were processed with the UMI-based MiGEC pipeline, and over 90% of raw TCR sequences were removed by the MiGEC pipeline during error correction. IMGT germline references were used for alignment of VDJ genes, and clonotypes were defined by a unique CDR3 amino acid sequence together with V-J genes. Clonal expansion, Shannon diversity and CDR3 relatedness (CalcPairwiseDistances, ClusterSamples) were evaluated with VDJtools, and phylogenetic trees were built with CLCbio workbench. A clone was classed as expanded if it had 8 or more unique UMIs, a cutoff based on coefficient-of-variation modelling across technical triplicates. TCRdb reanalyzed the raw reads on its own, using fastp at Q25 for trimming and MiXCR for clone calling, and kept in-frame beta chains. CDR3 protein duplicates are merged, each entry listing the most common genes and DNA. The V and J calls here are based on TCRdb, not the publication. Counted in this sample were over 45,000 distinct CDR3 sequences; approximately 3% of them appeared once. Jointly, the top ten make up approximately 15% of the sample.

For the unsorted PBMC libraries, 2 million PBMCs were stored in RNAlater at -80 degrees C until RNA extraction and were used to generate the libraries. Multiple sclerosis patients were enrolled in a US clinical protocol evaluating disease progression by magnetic resonance imaging. Peripheral blood was subjected to Ficoll-Hypaque density gradient centrifugation to isolate PBMCs, which were then cryopreserved in liquid nitrogen. What the study reported, not specific to this receptor: Across subjects, expanded clones never shared an identical CDR3 amino acid sequence, which suggests that the TCR-beta repertoires in every group were private. The highest TCR clonal expansion was observed in HAM/TSP patients, whereas the lowest was observed in MS patients, even when compared with healthy controls. The MS cluster was not associated with any clinical or MRI features, and the authors stated that larger cohorts are needed. In phylogenetic analysis, the repertoires of 18 of 34 MS patients grouped into a cluster of related CDR3 sequences, which suggests a possible signature at the repertoire level.

This clonotype has at least ten counts. No antigen is known for it. No much larger clonotype is one base removed from it; base qualities were not supplied. The TCR sequence derives from a woman between 50 and 59 years old with multiple sclerosis. The rearrangement combines TRBV28 with TRBJ2-7, with no confidently assigned D gene. The source material was PBMCs. The CDR3 protein sequence reads: CASSLWQVPSEQYF. Read as DNA, the sequence is TGTGCCAGCAGTTTATGGCAGGTACCTAGTGAGCAGTACTTC.